This TCR beta chain is from a study of Ad26.COV2.S vaccination and SARS-CoV-2 variants. Sample treatment: roughly 20 received Ad26.COV2.S at low or high dose, single or two shots; 5 received placebo; per-sample allocation not given. Sample collection was performed on day 63 after the first vaccine or placebo injection. The shot given was an Ad26 vector that makes Wuhan-strain SARS-CoV-2 spike. Germline CDR1 MGHRA, CDR2 YSYEKL. The V and J ends lost 2 bases and 6 bases respectively, with 14 bases between them. The CDR3 is 16 amino acids. The table came from immunoSEQ multiplex PCR; TCRdb's copy has only in-frame clones and leaves some out. The sample has 300,000 to 400,000 clones, around 90% seen once.

Here the sequenced sample was peripheral blood, taken in a trial of Ad26.COV2.S vaccine versus placebo. This chain connects TRBV4-1 to TRBJ1-6; D is possibly TRBD1 (6 bases). The source is a person aged 18 to 65 who received the Ad26.COV2.S COVID-19 vaccine or a placebo. DNA of the CDR3: TGCGCCAGCAGCCAATCGGGGGCCCAGGGTAATTCACCCCTCCACTTT. This encodes CASSQSGAQGNSPLHF.